This T cell receptor (beta chain) comes out of a study of blood T cell repertoires in COVID-19. Germline V CDR1 and CDR2: GTSNPN, SVGIG (reference sequence). V was shortened by 4 bases and J by 1 base, with 10 bases between the two germline ends. The CDR3 runs 13 residues. Profiled with immunoSEQ multiplex PCR; TCRdb holds only in-frame clones, not every one. This sample has about 190,000 clones; 79% occur once, and the top ten carry about 18%. This TCR came from a man aged 55-75 years with active or convalescent COVID-19. The chain uses TRBV30 and TRBJ1-1, with D perhaps TRBD1 (6 bases). The sequencing sample was made of peripheral blood. In DNA form, the CDR3 reads TGTGCCTGGACACGCAGGGGGAACACTGAAGCTTTCTTT. Protein product: CAWTRRGNTEAFF.